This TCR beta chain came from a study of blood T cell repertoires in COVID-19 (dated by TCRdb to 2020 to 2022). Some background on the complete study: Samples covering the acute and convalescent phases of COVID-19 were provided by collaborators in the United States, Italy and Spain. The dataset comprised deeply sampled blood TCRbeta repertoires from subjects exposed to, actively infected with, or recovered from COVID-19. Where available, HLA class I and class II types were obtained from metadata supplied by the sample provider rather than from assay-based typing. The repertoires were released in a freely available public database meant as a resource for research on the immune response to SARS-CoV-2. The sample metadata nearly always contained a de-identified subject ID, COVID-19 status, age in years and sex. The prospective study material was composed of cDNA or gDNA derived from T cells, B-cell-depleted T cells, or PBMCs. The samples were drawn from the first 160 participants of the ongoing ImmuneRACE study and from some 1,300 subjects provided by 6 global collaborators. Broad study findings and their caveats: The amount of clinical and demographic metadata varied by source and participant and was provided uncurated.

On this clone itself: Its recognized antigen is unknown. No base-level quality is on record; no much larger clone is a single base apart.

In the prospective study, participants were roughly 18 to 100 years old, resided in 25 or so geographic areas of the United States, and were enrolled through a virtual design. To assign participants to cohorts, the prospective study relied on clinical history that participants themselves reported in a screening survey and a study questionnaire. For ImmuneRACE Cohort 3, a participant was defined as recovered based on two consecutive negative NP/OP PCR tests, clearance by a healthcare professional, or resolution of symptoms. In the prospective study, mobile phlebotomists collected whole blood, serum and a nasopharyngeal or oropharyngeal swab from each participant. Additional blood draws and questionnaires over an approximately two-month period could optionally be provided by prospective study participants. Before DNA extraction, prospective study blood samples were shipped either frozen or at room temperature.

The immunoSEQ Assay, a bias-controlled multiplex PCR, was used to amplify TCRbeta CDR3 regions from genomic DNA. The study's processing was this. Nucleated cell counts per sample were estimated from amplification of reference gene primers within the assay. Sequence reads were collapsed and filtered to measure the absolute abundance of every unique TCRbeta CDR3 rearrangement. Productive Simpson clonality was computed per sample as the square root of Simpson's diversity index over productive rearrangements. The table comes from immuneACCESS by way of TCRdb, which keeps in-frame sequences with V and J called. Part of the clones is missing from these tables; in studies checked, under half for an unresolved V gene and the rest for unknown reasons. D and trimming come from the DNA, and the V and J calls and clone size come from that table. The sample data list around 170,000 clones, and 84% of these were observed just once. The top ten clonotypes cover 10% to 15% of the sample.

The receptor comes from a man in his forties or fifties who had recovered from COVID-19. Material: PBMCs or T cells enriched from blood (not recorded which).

The nucleotide sequence reads as follows: TGTGCCGTCAGAGGACAGGGTGAAAGCAATCAGCCCCAGCATTTT. It codes for CAVRGQGESNQPQHF. The rearrangement combines TRBV6-6 with TRBJ1-5, and TRBD1 matches 8 of the central bases. V lost 11 bases and J lost 1 base, and the count of bases not matched to a germline gene is 10. The CDR3 runs 15 amino acids, cysteine and phenylalanine included. The kept DNA is CDR3 alone, 45 bases in frame from the first base. The germline V gene (reference sequence) sets CDR1 to MNHNY and CDR2 to SVGAGI.